A single sample gave rise to the 32 T cell receptor beta chains below, sequenced in a study of long-term antiretroviral therapy in people with HIV. Version v3.0 of the immunoSEQ assay ran at survey level. Clones were sequenced by immunoSEQ multiplex PCR, and TCRdb holds only the in-frame ones, with some missing. The repertoire has 30,000 or so clones, 93% of them found once; the top ten carry 6.4%. Material: unsorted PBMCs, obtained 6.5 years after starting antiretroviral therapy. Receptor source: a woman aged 40 to 50 with HIV.

The V and J genes are TRBV10-3 and TRBJ2-7; D remains ambiguous. This CDR3 spans 12 amino acids. Germline loops: CDR1 ENHRY, CDR2 SYGVKD. Trimming removed 0 bases at V and 3 bases at J, with 3 bases between. CDR3 DNA sequence: TGTGCCATCAGTGAGTCCGACTACGAGCAGTACTTC. It specifies CAISESDYEQYF.

The J gene is TRBJ2-2, the V gene TRBV30; D is perhaps TRBD1 (6 bases). CDR3 length: 14 residues. Trimming took off 4 bases at V and 1 base at J, with 10 bases between the two ends. Germline V lookup: CDR1 GTSNPN, CDR2 SVGIG (reference sequence). CDR3 in amino acids: CAWKQGRNTGELFF. CDR3 bases: TGTGCCTGGAAACAGGGTCGGAACACCGGGGAGCTGTTTTTT.

The chain joins TRBV6-5 to TRBJ2-5; 8 nucleotides align to TRBD2. The CDR3 spans 13 residues. CDR1 and CDR2 from the germline V gene are MNHEY and SVGAGI. Trimming took 0 bases from V and 7 from J; bases not matched to a gene: 1. The CDR3, as DNA: TGTGCCAGCAGTTACTCCGGGGGGGGGACCCAGTACTTC. Translating it yields CASSYSGGGTQYF.

The V and J genes are TRBV9 and TRBJ1-5; D is ambiguous. Trimming pared 0 bases from V and 5 bases from J, leaving 12 bases between. CDR3 length equals 15 residues. Germline lookup yields CDR1 SGDLS and CDR2 YYNGEE. The CDR3 protein is CASSVDPGPHQPQHF. The CDR3 DNA is TGTGCCAGCAGCGTAGACCCGGGCCCACATCAGCCCCAGCATTTT.

This clone showed up just once. V and J are TRBV19 and TRBJ1-1; D is undetermined. CDR3 length: 13 amino acids. Trimming pared 10 bases from V and 3 bases from J, leaving 15 bases between. From germline, CDR1 is LNHDA and CDR2 SQIVND (reference sequence). This CDR3 reads CATEKGKDTEAFF. In DNA form, the CDR3 reads TGTGCCACCGAGAAAGGGAAGGACACTGAAGCTTTCTTT.

This chain uses TRBV6-1 with TRBJ2-7; 10 positions match TRBD2. Unmatched junction bases numbered 3, after V lost 4 bases and J lost 3 bases. The germline gives CDR1 MNHNS, CDR2 SASEGT. CDR3 size: 14 residues. The CDR3 DNA follows: TGTGCCAGCAGTGCCGGGACTAGCGACTACGAGCAGTACTTC. Protein sequence: CASSAGTSDYEQYF.

V gene TRBV5-4 combines with J gene TRBJ1-6; unclear D gene. CDR3 length: 14 amino acids. From germline, CDR1 is SGHNT and CDR2 YYREEE (reference sequence). V was cut by 3 bases and J by 9 bases, with 13 bases left in between. CDR3 in amino acids: CASSSTGSSSPLHF. In nucleotides, the CDR3 is TGTGCCAGCAGCTCAACCGGGAGCAGTTCACCCCTCCACTTT.

The chain uses TRBV6-1 and TRBJ1-1; no clear D. The V and J ends lost 5 bases and 1 base respectively, with 11 bases between them. Per germline, CDR1 MNHNS and CDR2 SASEGT. CDR3 size: 14 residues. CDR3 in amino acids: CASSMRTENTEAFF. In DNA, the CDR3 is TGTGCCAGCAGTATGAGGACGGAGAACACTGAAGCTTTCTTT.

The chain employs TRBV5-4 and TRBJ2-7, with a possible D match to TRBD1 (6 bases). Per germline, CDR1 SGHNT and CDR2 YYREEE (reference sequence). This CDR3 spans 16 amino acids. V was cut by 5 bases and J by 3 bases, with 21 bases left in between. The CDR3 bases are TGTGCCAGCAGTTCGCGCGGGCCGGACAGTCTCTACGAGCAGTACTTC. Protein product: CASSSRGPDSLYEQYF.

This chain joins TRBV6-5 and TRBJ2-7; D unclear. This CDR3 contains 15 residues. Germline V lookup: CDR1 MNHEY, CDR2 SVGAGI. Trimming stripped 6 bases from V and 0 bases from J, with 15 bases between. CDR3 in amino acids: CASSRSNWASYEQYF. The CDR3 DNA follows: TGTGCCAGCAGCCGATCGAACTGGGCCTCCTACGAGCAGTACTTC.

The rearrangement joins TRBV27 to TRBJ1-2, with a weak D call TRBD1 (5 bases). There are 14 residues in the CDR3. The germline gives CDR1 MNHEY, CDR2 SMNVEV (reference sequence). With 1 base removed from V and 0 bases from J, the gap between germline ends came to 6 bases. The CDR3 nucleotides are TGTGCCAGCAGTTTATTGGGGGCTAACTATGGCTACACCTTC. Protein sequence: CASSLLGANYGYTF.

The chain links TRBV5-8 to TRBJ1-2; D is uncertain. The length of the CDR3 is 15 residues. V was trimmed by 0 bases and J by 3 bases, leaving 12 bases between them. The germline gives CDR1 SGHTS, CDR2 YDEGEE. The CDR3 DNA follows: TGTGCCAGCAGCTTGGTAGGACTAGAGGACTATGGCTACACCTTC. Translating it yields CASSLVGLEDYGYTF.

The V gene is TRBV19, the J gene TRBJ2-7, with 9 bases that match TRBD1. The junction had 6 bases not matched to a gene; V was cut back by 1 base and J by 5 bases. Germline CDR1 and CDR2: LNHDA and SQIVND (reference sequence). CDR3 length: 15 residues. CDR3 coding DNA: TGTGCCAGTAGTATAGTGGGGACAGGGTCCCACGAGCAGTACTTC. Amino acid sequence: CASSIVGTGSHEQYF.

The rearrangement links TRBV7-9 to TRBJ1-2; D is uncertain. Deletions cut 5 bases from V and 4 bases from J, with 8 bases between. The CDR3 sequence is 12 residues long. Germline values: CDR1 SEHNR, CDR2 FQNEAQ (reference sequence). The CDR3 here is CASSRTSYGYTF. DNA of the CDR3: TGTGCCAGCAGCCGTACGAGCTATGGCTACACCTTC.

V usage is TRBV7-8 and J usage is TRBJ1-6; unclear D gene. There are 13 residues in the CDR3. Trimming shortened V by 6 bases and J by 9 bases, and 12 bases separated the two germline ends. From germline, CDR1 is SGHVS and CDR2 FQNEAQ. For the CDR3, the DNA is TGTGCCAGCAGAGGCCCCGGAGTTTCACCCCTCCACTTT. It specifies CASRGPGVSPLHF.

This clone was recorded only once. J is TRBJ1-5 and V is TRBV5-5; D gene uncertain. Germline assignment: CDR1 SGHKS and CDR2 YYEKEE (reference sequence). Trimming removed 4 bases from V and 7 bases from J, with 12 bases in between. CDR3 length: 13 amino acids. The CDR3 DNA reads TGTGCCAGCAGCCCTTTATCTGAACAGCCCCAGCATTTT. Translating gives CASSPLSEQPQHF.

This clone has only one observation. This chain joins TRBV10-3 and TRBJ1-5; D may be TRBD1 (6 bases). The length of the CDR3 is 16 residues. Germline V lookup: CDR1 ENHRY, CDR2 SYGVKD. Deletions cut 0 bases from V and 7 bases from J, with 16 bases between. The CDR3, as DNA: TGTGCCATCAGTGAGTCGATAGGGGGTCTGGGCCAGCCCCAGCATTTT. Amino acid sequence: CAISESIGGLGQPQHF.

V is TRBV7-9 and J is TRBJ2-7; no definite D call. The germline gives CDR1 SEHNR, CDR2 FQNEAQ (reference sequence). V was trimmed by 5 bases and J by 1 base, leaving 6 bases between them. This CDR3 is built from 12 residues. The CDR3 protein is CASSPESYEQYF. The CDR3 DNA sequence: TGTGCCAGCAGCCCGGAATCCTACGAGCAGTACTTC.

This chain connects TRBV30 to TRBJ1-3; D not resolved. Per germline, CDR1 GTSNPN and CDR2 SVGIG (reference sequence). The CDR3 extends over 16 amino acids. The V and J ends lost 0 bases and 1 base respectively, with 13 bases between them. The DNA for the CDR3 is TGTGCCTGGAGTGTACTCGACGGGAAATCTGGAAACACCATATATTTT. Translated, it gives CAWSVLDGKSGNTIYF.

The V gene is TRBV6-1, the J gene TRBJ1-3; D uncertain. The CDR3 extends over 13 amino acids. Trimming stripped 7 bases from V and 0 bases from J, with 7 bases between. CDR1 is MNHNS and CDR2 is SASEGT in the germline V gene. CDR3 sequence (DNA): TGTGCCAGCAAAGAGTCCTCTGGAAACACCATATATTTT. Protein sequence: CASKESSGNTIYF.

This sequence joins TRBV19 and TRBJ2-1; 7 bases are shared with TRBD2. CDR3 length: 15 amino acids. From germline, CDR1 is LNHDA and CDR2 SQIVND (reference sequence). V was clipped by 5 bases and J by 6 bases; unmatched bases: 10. DNA of the CDR3: TGTGCCAGTAGTCGACTAGCCCTGGAGTCCAATGAGCAGTTCTTC. Translated, it gives CASSRLALESNEQFF.

The V gene is TRBV9, the J gene TRBJ1-6; D is ambiguous. Germline CDR1 and CDR2: SGDLS and YYNGEE. The CDR3 contains 14 residues. With 0 bases removed from V and 8 bases from J, the gap between germline ends came to 9 bases. The DNA for the CDR3 is TGTGCCAGCAGCGTAGGGGGTAGTGATTCACCCCTCCACTTT. Translation: CASSVGGSDSPLHF.

CDR3 nucleotides: TGTGCCAGCAGCTTGGCCGGGACAGGGGTTGACACTGAAGCTTTCTTT. Translated, it gives CASSLAGTGVDTEAFF. V is TRBV5-6 and J is TRBJ1-1, with 10 bases identical to TRBD1. With 0 bases clipped from V and 3 bases from J, the junction kept 5 bases outside the gene matches. Germline-derived CDR1 and CDR2 are SGHDT and YYEEEE. CDR3 length equals 16 residues.

This chain uses TRBV5-5 with TRBJ2-7; 9 bases are a match to TRBD1. In germline, CDR1 is SGHKS, CDR2 YYEKEE (reference sequence). J gave up 12 bases and V 4 bases, and 5 bases lay outside the gene matches. The CDR3 is 11 residues long. CDR3 amino acids: CASSLGTGWYF. The CDR3 bases are TGTGCCAGCAGCCTCGGGACAGGGTGGTACTTC.

This sequence joins TRBV19 and TRBJ1-4; tentatively, D is TRBD1 (5 bases). V dropped 6 bases and J dropped 4 bases, with 18 bases sitting between them. CDR1 is LNHDA, CDR2 SQIVND, per germline (reference sequence). The CDR3 consists of 16 residues. The CDR3 DNA reads as TGTGCCAGTAGCTTCGGGGGTGCTTCTGGTAATGAAAAACTGTTTTTT. Encoded protein: CASSFGGASGNEKLFF.

This chain connects TRBV5-5 to TRBJ2-7; 7 positions match TRBD2. V lost 2 bases, J lost 0 bases, and 5 bases stayed unmatched. The CDR3 covers 15 residues. The germline gives CDR1 SGHKS, CDR2 YYEKEE (reference sequence). CDR3 in DNA: TGTGCCAGCAGCTTAGCTGGACTAGGCTCCTACGAGCAGTACTTC. Translation: CASSLAGLGSYEQYF.

This clone is a singleton in its sample. V is TRBV9 and J is TRBJ1-4, with 8 bases aligning to TRBD1. The V gene end was trimmed by 7 bases and the J gene end by 2 bases; junction bases not matched to a gene: 7. The germline CDR1 and CDR2 sequences are SGDLS and YYNGEE. CDR3 length: 15 amino acids. The CDR3 loop is CASAGGGGTNEKLFF. CDR3 sequence (DNA): TGTGCCAGCGCAGGGGGCGGAGGGACTAATGAAAAACTGTTTTTT.

The chain combines TRBV15 with TRBJ1-5; D possibly corresponds to TRBD1 (5 bases). Trimming shortened V by 1 base and J by 3 bases, and 13 bases separated the two germline ends. Germline assignment: CDR1 LNHNV and CDR2 YYDKDF (reference sequence). The CDR3 has 16 residues. The CDR3 sequence is CATSRGGKDNNQPQHF. CDR3 nucleotides: TGTGCCACCAGCAGAGGGGGCAAGGATAACAATCAGCCCCAGCATTTT.

This chain connects TRBV6-5 to TRBJ1-2, with D perhaps matching TRBD1 (5 bases). The V end was cut by 2 bases, the J end by 11 bases, with 15 bases between. There are 13 residues in the CDR3. Per germline, CDR1 MNHEY and CDR2 SVGAGI. This chain's CDR3 is CASSYTEGIGYTF. CDR3 DNA sequence: TGTGCCAGCAGTTACACGGAGGGGATCGGGTACACCTTC.

The rearrangement joins TRBV5-4 to TRBJ2-7, with a tentative D call TRBD1 (8 bases). Trimming left V 4 bases short and J 2 bases short, with 19 bases between. The CDR3 is 16 residues long. Per the germline V gene, CDR1 is SGHNT and CDR2 is YYREEE (reference sequence). CDR3 DNA sequence: TGTGCCAGCAGCGGAGACAGGGGAGGGCTACCCTACGAGCAGTACTTC. Protein sequence: CASSGDRGGLPYEQYF.

DNA of the CDR3: TGTGCCAGCAGTTACAACCGGGACAGCTACGAGCAGTACTTC. Translating it yields CASSYNRDSYEQYF. This chain uses TRBV6-6 with TRBJ2-7; 7 positions match TRBD1. Germline CDR1 is MNHNY and CDR2 is SVGAGI (reference sequence). The CDR3 loop spans 14 amino acids. V trimming: 2 bases; J trimming: 3 bases; junction bases outside the gene matches: 4.

The chain carries TRBV4-1 and TRBJ1-2; possibly TRBD1 for D (6 bases). This CDR3 has 16 amino acids. The germline CDR1 and CDR2 sequences are MGHRA and YSYEKL. V lost 1 base, J lost 1 base, and 13 bases lay in between. The CDR3 reads CASSQVPGHNNYGYTF. The DNA for the CDR3 is TGCGCCAGCAGCCAAGTACCGGGACACAATAACTATGGCTACACCTTC.